This is a list of T cell receptor beta chains from one sample in a study of blood T cell repertoires in COVID-19. Method: immunoSEQ multiplex PCR; TCRdb's copy keeps in-frame clones and lacks some. The sample lists 140,000 to 150,000 clones, more than 80% occurring once. The specimen was peripheral blood. Receptor source: a human donor in a cohort sampled during active COVID-19. The CDR3 runs from the conserved cysteine through the conserved F or W. The D gene is left open where the match is weak. Clone size appears in some rows only: once, few, many, or a class for an expanded clone.

D	V	J	size	DNA	CDR3
TRBD2	TRBV6-2/TRBV6-3	TRBJ2-1	-	TGTGCCAGCAGTTACGCAACGGGAGGGCGTAATGAGCAGTTCTTC	CASSYATGGRNEQFF
-	TRBV7-9	TRBJ2-2	-	TGTGCCAGCAGCTTTTCGGCCGGGGAGCTGTTTTTT	CASSFSAGELFF
-	TRBV4-2	TRBJ1-3	-	TGTGCCAGCAGCCCACGTCCTGGGAGCTCTGGAAACACCATATATTTT	CASSPRPGSSGNTIYF
-	TRBV10-2	TRBJ2-3	-	TGCGCCAGCAGTGATAGGACAGCCTACGGGACAGATACGCAGTATTTT	CASSDRTAYGTDTQYF
-	TRBV7-9	TRBJ1-6	-	TGTGCCAGCAGCCAGAACAGGTCCTATAATTCACCCCTCCACTTT	CASSQNRSYNSPLHF
-	TRBV29-1	TRBJ2-3	-	TGCAGCGTTAGCGGGCCATGGCGCACAGATACGCAGTATTTT	CSVSGPWRTDTQYF
-	TRBV2	TRBJ2-3	-	TGTGCCAGCAGAGGGGACACGAAAGATACGCAGTATTTT	CASRGDTKDTQYF
-	TRBV7-8	TRBJ2-2	few	TGTGCCAGCAGCCCACAGGGTTGGACCGGGGAGCTGTTTTTT	CASSPQGWTGELFF
TRBD2	TRBV7-2	TRBJ2-5	-	TGTGCCAGCAGCTACCGAGGGCTAGCGGGCTGGGAGACCCAGTACTTC	CASSYRGLAGWETQYF
-	TRBV5-4	TRBJ2-1	-	TGTGCCAGCAGCTTGGTGCTAACTAATTCGCAAGTCAATGAGCAGTTCTTC	CASSLVLTNSQVNEQFF
-	TRBV30	TRBJ1-3	many	TGTGCCTGGAGTGTACAGGGACGGAACACCATATATTTT	CAWSVQGRNTIYF
-	TRBV19	TRBJ2-3	-	TGTGCCAGTAGTATCCGGGGCACAGATACGCAGTATTTT	CASSIRGTDTQYF
-	TRBV7-2	TRBJ2-2	many	TGTGCCAGCAGCTCCCCTAACACCGGGGAGCTGTTTTTT	CASSSPNTGELFF
TRBD2	TRBV11-2	TRBJ2-1	-	TGTGCCAGCACTCCAGACGGGGGGGCCTACAATGAGCAGTTCTTC	CASTPDGGAYNEQFF
-	TRBV5-1	TRBJ1-2	-	TGCGCCAGCAGCTTGCGGGGACACTCTGGCTACACCTTC	CASSLRGHSGYTF
TRBD1	TRBV7-9	TRBJ2-3	-	TGTGCCAGCAGCCGACAGGGGGCGAGGAGCACAGATACGCAGTATTTT	CASSRQGARSTDTQYF
-	TRBV5-1	TRBJ1-5	-	TGCGCCAGCAACCTTTTGAGCAGGAATCAGCCCCAGCATTTT	CASNLLSRNQPQHF
-	TRBV5-4	TRBJ1-6	-	TGTGCCAGCAGCCCGGGGGAAGGGGTTTCACCCCTCCACTTT	CASSPGEGVSPLHF
TRBD1	TRBV7-8	TRBJ2-2	-	TGTGCCAGCAGCATGGACAGGGGCGACACCGGGGAGCTGTTTTTT	CASSMDRGDTGELFF
TRBD1	TRBV9	TRBJ2-3	-	TGTGCCAGCAGCGTAGGACAGGGAGCTAGCACAGATACGCAGTATTTT	CASSVGQGASTDTQYF
TRBD1	TRBV28	TRBJ2-3	-	TGTGCCAGCAGTCTGGGACAGGGGGAGTTCACAGATACGCAGTATTTT	CASSLGQGEFTDTQYF
-	TRBV19	TRBJ1-6	-	TGTGCCAGTAGCCAACCGGGGGACCAGAACGGGAATTCACCCCTCCACTTT	CASSQPGDQNGNSPLHF
-	TRBV28	TRBJ2-4	-	TGTGCCAGCAGTTTAGGGGCAGCCAAAAACATTCAGTACTTC	CASSLGAAKNIQYF
TRBD1	TRBV18	TRBJ2-6	few	TGTGCCAGCTCACCACGGGACAGATCTGGGGCCAACGTCCTGACTTTC	CASSPRDRSGANVLTF
-	TRBV15	TRBJ1-6	few	TGTGCCACCAGCAGAGCCCGGACAGCTAATTCACCCCTCCACTTT	CATSRARTANSPLHF
TRBD2	TRBV15	TRBJ2-3	-	TGTGCCACCAGCGAGCGGACTAGCGGGAGGACAGATACGCAGTATTTT	CATSERTSGRTDTQYF
-	TRBV7-8	TRBJ2-2	-	TGTGCCAGCAGCCAGACGAGGTCGAACACCGGGGAGCTGTTTTTT	CASSQTRSNTGELFF
-	TRBV28	TRBJ2-7	-	TGTGCCAGCAGTCAGGGCCTTGAGCAGTACTTC	CASSQGLEQYF
TRBD1	TRBV3-1/TRBV3-2	TRBJ1-1	-	TGTGCCAGCAGCCAAGGGACAGGGTCACCTGAAGCTTTCTTT	CASSQGTGSPEAFF
-	TRBV19	TRBJ1-5	-	TGTGCCAGTAGAACCACTATCGGTTATAGCAATCAGCCCCAGCATTTT	CASRTTIGYSNQPQHF
-	TRBV4-1	TRBJ2-5	once	TGCGCCAGCAGCCCCGGGACTGAAGAGACCCAGTACTTC	CASSPGTEETQYF
TRBD1	TRBV10-3	TRBJ1-6	-	TGTGCCATCAAACCGGGACAGGGGGCTCTCAATTCACCCCTCCACTTT	CAIKPGQGALNSPLHF
-	TRBV11-3	TRBJ1-1	-	TGTGCCAGCAGCTTAGGAGGCGGGGGGAGGGATGAAGCTTTCTTT	CASSLGGGGRDEAFF
TRBD2	TRBV2	TRBJ2-1	-	TGTGCCAGCAGTGCGTCGAGCGGGGCTGGTGATGAGCAGTTCTTC	CASSASSGAGDEQFF
-	TRBV27	TRBJ2-7	-	TGTGCCAGCCAGTCGGACAGATACGAGCAGTACTTC	CASQSDRYEQYF
TRBD1	TRBV4-1	TRBJ1-6	-	TGCGCCAGCAGCCAAGCGGGACAGGTCGTCCCCCTCCACTTT	CASSQAGQVVPLHF
TRBD2	TRBV2	TRBJ2-4	-	TGTGCCAGTCGACTAGCGGAGTGGACGGACATTCAGTACTTC	CASRLAEWTDIQYF
-	TRBV7-2	TRBJ2-7	-	TGTGCCAGCAGCCCCGGCAGGGACTCCTACGAGCAGTACTTC	CASSPGRDSYEQYF
TRBD1	TRBV11-2	TRBJ2-5	-	TGTGCCAGCAGCTTCGGACAGGGGGCGCCGGAGACCCAGTACTTC	CASSFGQGAPETQYF